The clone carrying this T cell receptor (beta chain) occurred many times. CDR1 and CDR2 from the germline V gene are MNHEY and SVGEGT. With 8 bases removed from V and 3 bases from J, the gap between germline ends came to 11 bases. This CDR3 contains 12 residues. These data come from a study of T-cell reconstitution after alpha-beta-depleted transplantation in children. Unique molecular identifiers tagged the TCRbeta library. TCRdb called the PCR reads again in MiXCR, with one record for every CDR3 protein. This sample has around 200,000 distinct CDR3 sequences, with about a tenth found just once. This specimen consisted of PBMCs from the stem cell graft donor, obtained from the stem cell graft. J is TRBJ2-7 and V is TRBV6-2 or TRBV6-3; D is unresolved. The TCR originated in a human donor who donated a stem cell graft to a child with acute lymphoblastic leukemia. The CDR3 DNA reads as TGTGCCAGCGGAAGGCACATCTACGAGCAGTACTTC. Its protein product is CASGRHIYEQYF.